What follows are 11 T cell receptor beta chains derived from one specimen sequenced in a study of tumor and adjacent non-tumor tissue in lung cancer. TCRbeta libraries were built with three rounds of nested PCR, modified from ARM-PCR. TCRdb recomputed calls from the multiplex PCR reads with MiXCR, one row per CDR3 protein. The sample holds tens of thousands of distinct CDR3 sequences, more than 55% seen once. This sample's RNA came from whole unsorted tissue. More than 3 cm separated this lung sample from the edge of the tumor. Sequenced input: distant non-tumor lung tissue. The receptors shown here come from a man between 65 and 79 years old with non-small cell lung cancer.

This clonotype was found once. This chain uses TRBV5-8 with TRBJ2-2; 9 nucleotides line up with TRBD2. Germline assignment: CDR1 SGHTS and CDR2 YDEGEE. CDR3 size: 14 residues. V was clipped by 4 bases and J by 4 bases; unmatched bases: 2. The CDR3 DNA follows: TGTGCCAGCAGCCCGACTAGCGGCACCGGGGAGCTGTTTTTT. This sequence encodes CASSPTSGTGELFF.

To note about this clonotype: This is likely a read error, given that the CDR3 carries no conserved phenylalanine or tryptophan at its end. The limits of the CDR3 on the DNA are not certain, so only TCRdb's listed CDR3 is given. This sequence joins TRBV20-1 and TRBJ1-4. The CDR3 is made up of 15 amino acids, end residues included. Per the germline V gene, CDR1 is DFQATT and CDR2 is SNEGSKA (reference sequence). The CDR3 loop is CSASALGSTNEKQFS.

Comments on this clonotype: Lacking the conserved final phenylalanine or tryptophan, this CDR3 likely reflects a read error. The CDR3 bases are TGCGGCAGCTCACGGGCGGCGGGCGAGCAGTACCTC. Its translation is CGSSRAAGEQYL. This chain uses TRBV6-2 or TRBV6-3 with TRBJ2-7, with D possibly TRBD2 on 5 matching bases. Germline CDR1 and CDR2: MNHEY and SVGEGT. The CDR3 totals 12 residues.

The gene calls are TRBV29-1 and TRBJ2-1; 7 nucleotides agree with TRBD2. The length of the CDR3 is 14 residues. J was trimmed by 6 bases and V by 4 bases; bases with no gene match: 9. Germline V gene data show CDR1 as SQVTM and CDR2 as ANQGSEA. The CDR3 sequence is CSVGASGRANEQFF. The CDR3 DNA reads as TGCAGCGTTGGGGCTAGCGGAAGGGCCAATGAGCAGTTCTTC.

Worth noting for this clonotype: The junction shows a germline mismatch at one end, possibly a read error. V and J are TRBV28 and TRBJ2-3; TRBD2 matches at 7 bases. The CDR3 runs 15 residues. The germline V gene has CDR1 MDHEN and CDR2 SYDVKM. This CDR3 reads CASSLLAEATDMQYF. CDR3 bases: TGTGCCAGCAGTTTACTAGCGGAGGCGACAGATATGCAGTATTTT.

The genes are TRBV4-1 and TRBJ1-6, with 10 bases lining up with TRBD1. Germline lookup yields CDR1 MGHRA and CDR2 YSYEKL. The length of the CDR3 is 15 residues. V lost 5 bases, J lost 7 bases, and 5 bases stayed unmatched. CDR3 in amino acids: CASSSRDRGNSPLHF. CDR3 DNA: TGCGCCAGCAGCAGCCGGGACAGGGGAAATTCACCCCTCCACTTT.

The chain is built from TRBV6-2 or TRBV6-3 and TRBJ2-3; TRBD2 might be the D (5 bases). Looked up from germline, CDR1 is MNHEY and CDR2 is SVGEGT. Trimming shortened V by 4 bases and J by 8 bases, and 16 bases separated the two germline ends. This CDR3 comprises 14 residues. The CDR3 sequence is CASSSGIGTSTQYF. Here the CDR3 DNA reads TGTGCCAGCAGTTCGGGAATTGGCACAAGTACGCAGTATTTT.

This clonotype was picked up many times. CDR3 loop: CASSLGSGPGSYNEQFF. The CDR3 DNA reads TGTGCCAGCAGTTTGGGGTCAGGGCCCGGCTCCTACAATGAGCAGTTCTTC. The chain uses TRBV28 and TRBJ2-1; perhaps TRBD1 as D (5 bases). V shed 3 bases and J shed 0 bases, with 15 bases lying between them. Germline values: CDR1 MDHEN, CDR2 SYDVKM. The CDR3 sequence is 17 residues long. The entire variable domain, with the rest obtained from reference TRBV28 and TRBJ2-1, is as follows: DVKVTQSSRYLVKRTGEKVFLECVQDMDHENMFWYRQDPGLGLRLIYFSYDVKMKEKGDIPEGYSVSREKKERFSLILESASTNQTSMYLCASSLGSGPGSYNEQFFGPGTRLTVL.

Concerning this clonotype itself: This clone may be a read error of a much larger clone one base away. The CDR3 nucleotides read TGTGCCAGCAGTTCGGGACACCAGGTAACCAAAAACATTCAGTACTTC. Its translation: CASSSGHQVTKNIQYF. V usage is TRBV6-5 and J usage is TRBJ2-4; D might be TRBD1 (6 bases). CDR1 and CDR2 (germline): MNHEY, SVGAGI. The CDR3 is 16 residues long. V was clipped by 4 bases and J by 2 bases, with 15 bases between them.

Notes on this clonotype: The junction does not match germline at one end; this may be a read error. CDR3 region: CVSSRGALSTDTQYF. The CDR3 coding sequence is TGTGTCAGCAGCAGGGGCGCCCTCAGCACAGATACGCAATATTTT. The chain recombines TRBV11-2 with TRBJ2-3; TRBD1 is a possible D gene (6 bases). The length of the CDR3 is 15 residues. Germline V lookup: CDR1 SGHAT, CDR2 FQNNGV.

On this clonotype itself: One end of the junction varies from germline; a read error may be responsible. V and J are TRBV11-2 and TRBJ2-3, with D hard to call. The CDR3 has 17 amino acids. The germline gives CDR1 SGHAT, CDR2 FQNNGV. This chain's CDR3 is CTSSLVQAVSPTDTQYF. The CDR3 bases are TGTACCAGCAGCTTAGTGCAGGCGGTTTCTCCCACAGATACGCAGTATTTT.